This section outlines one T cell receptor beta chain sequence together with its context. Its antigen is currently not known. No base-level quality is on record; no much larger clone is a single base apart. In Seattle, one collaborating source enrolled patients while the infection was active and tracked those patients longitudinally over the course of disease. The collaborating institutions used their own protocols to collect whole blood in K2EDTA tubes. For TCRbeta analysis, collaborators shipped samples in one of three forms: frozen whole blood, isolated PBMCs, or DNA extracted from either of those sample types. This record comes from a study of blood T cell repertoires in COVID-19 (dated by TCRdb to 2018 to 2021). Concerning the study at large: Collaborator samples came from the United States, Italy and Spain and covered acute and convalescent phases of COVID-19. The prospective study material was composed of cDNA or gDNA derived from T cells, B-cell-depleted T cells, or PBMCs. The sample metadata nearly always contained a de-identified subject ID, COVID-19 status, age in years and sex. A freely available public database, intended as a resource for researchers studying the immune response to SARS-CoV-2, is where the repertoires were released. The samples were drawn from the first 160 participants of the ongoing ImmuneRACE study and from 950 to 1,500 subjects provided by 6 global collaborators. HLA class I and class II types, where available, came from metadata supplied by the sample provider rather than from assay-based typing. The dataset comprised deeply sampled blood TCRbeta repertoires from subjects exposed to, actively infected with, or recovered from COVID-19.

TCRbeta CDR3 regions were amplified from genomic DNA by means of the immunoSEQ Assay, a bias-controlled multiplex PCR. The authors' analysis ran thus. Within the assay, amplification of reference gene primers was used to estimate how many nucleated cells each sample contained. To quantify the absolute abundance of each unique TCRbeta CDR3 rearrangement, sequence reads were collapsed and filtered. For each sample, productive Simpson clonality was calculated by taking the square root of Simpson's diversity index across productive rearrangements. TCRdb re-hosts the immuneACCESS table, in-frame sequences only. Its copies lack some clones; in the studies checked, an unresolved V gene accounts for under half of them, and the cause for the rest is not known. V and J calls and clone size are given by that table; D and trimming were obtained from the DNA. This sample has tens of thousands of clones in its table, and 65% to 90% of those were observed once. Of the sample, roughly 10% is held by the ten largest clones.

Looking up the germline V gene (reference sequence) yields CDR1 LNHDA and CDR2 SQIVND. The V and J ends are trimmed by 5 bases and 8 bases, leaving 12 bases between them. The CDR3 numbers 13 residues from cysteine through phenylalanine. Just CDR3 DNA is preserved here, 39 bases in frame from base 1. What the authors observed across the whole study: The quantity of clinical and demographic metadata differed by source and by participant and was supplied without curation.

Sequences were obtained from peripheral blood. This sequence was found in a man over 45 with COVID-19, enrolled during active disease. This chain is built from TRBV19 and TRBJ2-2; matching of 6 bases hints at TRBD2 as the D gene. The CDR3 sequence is CASSDWGVGELFF. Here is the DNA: TGTGCCAGTAGTGATTGGGGGGTTGGGGAGCTGTTTTTT.